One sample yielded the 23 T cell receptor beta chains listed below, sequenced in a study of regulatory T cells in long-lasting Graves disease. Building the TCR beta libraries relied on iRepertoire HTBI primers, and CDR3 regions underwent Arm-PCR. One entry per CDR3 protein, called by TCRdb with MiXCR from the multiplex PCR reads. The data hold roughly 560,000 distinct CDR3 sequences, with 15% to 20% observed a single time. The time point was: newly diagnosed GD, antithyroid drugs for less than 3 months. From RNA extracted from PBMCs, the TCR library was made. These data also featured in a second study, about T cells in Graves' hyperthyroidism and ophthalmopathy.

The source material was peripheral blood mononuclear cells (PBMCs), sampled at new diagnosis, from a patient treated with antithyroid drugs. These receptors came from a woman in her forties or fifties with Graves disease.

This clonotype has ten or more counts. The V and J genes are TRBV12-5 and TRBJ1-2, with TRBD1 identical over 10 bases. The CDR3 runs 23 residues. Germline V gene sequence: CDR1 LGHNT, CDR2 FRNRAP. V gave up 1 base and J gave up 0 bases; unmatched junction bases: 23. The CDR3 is CASGLAPRVGWDRGHTPNYGYTF. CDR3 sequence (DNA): TGTGCTAGTGGTTTGGCCCCCCGCGTCGGTTGGGACAGGGGACATACACCTAACTATGGCTACACCTTC.

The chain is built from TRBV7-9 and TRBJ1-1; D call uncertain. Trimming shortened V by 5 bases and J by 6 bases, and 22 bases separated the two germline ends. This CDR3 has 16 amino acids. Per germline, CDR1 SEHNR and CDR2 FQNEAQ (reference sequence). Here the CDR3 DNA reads TGTGCCAGCAGCCCGGACCCAGTTTACGCCCCCTCTGAAGCTTTCTTT. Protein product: CASSPDPVYAPSEAFF.

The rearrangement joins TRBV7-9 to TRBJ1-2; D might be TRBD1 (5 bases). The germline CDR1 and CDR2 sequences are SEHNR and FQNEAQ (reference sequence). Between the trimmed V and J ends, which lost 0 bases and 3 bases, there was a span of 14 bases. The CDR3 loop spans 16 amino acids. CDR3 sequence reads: CASSLAGGRGYYGYTF. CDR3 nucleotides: TGTGCCAGCAGCTTAGCGGGAGGTCGGGGCTACTATGGCTACACCTTC.

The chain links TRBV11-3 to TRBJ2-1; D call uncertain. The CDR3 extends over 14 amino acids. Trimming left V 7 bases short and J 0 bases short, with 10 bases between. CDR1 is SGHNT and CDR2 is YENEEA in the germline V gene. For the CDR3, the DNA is TGTGCCAGCACATCCCCGGTCTCCTACAATGAGCAGTTCTTC. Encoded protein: CASTSPVSYNEQFF.

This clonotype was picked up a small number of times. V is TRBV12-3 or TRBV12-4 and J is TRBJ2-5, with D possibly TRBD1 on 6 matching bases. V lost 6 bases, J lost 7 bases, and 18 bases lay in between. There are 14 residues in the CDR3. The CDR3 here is CASSPRTASWTQYF. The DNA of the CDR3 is TGTGCCAGCAGCCCGCGGACAGCCTCATGGACCCAGTACTTC.

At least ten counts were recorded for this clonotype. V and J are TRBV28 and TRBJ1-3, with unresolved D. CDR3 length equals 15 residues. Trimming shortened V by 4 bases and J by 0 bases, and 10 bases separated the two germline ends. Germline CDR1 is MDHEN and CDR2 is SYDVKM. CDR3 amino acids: CASSSISDSGNTIYF. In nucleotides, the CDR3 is TGTGCCAGCAGTTCAATATCGGACTCTGGAAACACCATATATTTT.

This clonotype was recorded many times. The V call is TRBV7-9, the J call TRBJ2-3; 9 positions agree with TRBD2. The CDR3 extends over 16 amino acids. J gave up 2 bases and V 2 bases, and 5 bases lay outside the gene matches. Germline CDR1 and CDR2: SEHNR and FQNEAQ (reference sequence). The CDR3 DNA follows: TGTGCCAGCAGCTTACGAGCGGGGGGAAACACAGATACGCAGTATTTT. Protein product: CASSLRAGGNTDTQYF.

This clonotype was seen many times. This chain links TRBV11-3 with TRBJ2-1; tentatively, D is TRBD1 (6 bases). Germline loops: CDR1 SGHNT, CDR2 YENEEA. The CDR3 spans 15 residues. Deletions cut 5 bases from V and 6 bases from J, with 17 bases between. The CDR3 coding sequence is TGTGCCAGCAGCAATCAGGGGCCTGCTAGCAATGAGCAGTTCTTC. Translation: CASSNQGPASNEQFF. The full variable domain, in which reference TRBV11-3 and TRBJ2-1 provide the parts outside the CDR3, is EAGVVQSPRYKIIEKKQPVAFWCNPISGHNTLYWYLQNLGQGPELLIRYENEEAVDDSQLPKDRFSAERLKGVDSTLKIQPAELGDSAVYLCASSNQGPASNEQFFGPGTRLTVL.

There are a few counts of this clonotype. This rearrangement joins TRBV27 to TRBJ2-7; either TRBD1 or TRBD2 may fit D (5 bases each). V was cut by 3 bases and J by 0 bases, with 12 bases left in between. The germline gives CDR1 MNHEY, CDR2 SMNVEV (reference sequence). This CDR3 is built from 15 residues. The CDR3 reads CASSFEGFNSYEQYF. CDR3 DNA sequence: TGTGCCAGCAGTTTCGAGGGGTTCAACTCCTACGAGCAGTACTTC.

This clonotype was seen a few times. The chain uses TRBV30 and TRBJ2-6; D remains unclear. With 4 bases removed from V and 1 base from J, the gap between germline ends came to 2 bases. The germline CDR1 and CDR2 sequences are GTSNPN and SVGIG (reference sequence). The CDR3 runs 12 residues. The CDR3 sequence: CAWTSGANVLTF. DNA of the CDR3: TGTGCCTGGACTTCTGGGGCCAACGTCCTGACTTTC.

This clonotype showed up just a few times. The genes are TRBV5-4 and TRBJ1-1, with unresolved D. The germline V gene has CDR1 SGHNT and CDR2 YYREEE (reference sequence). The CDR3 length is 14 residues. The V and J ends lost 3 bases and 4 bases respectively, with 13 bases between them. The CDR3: CASSSYSSATEAFF. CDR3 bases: TGTGCCAGCAGCTCATACTCCTCGGCCACTGAAGCTTTCTTT.

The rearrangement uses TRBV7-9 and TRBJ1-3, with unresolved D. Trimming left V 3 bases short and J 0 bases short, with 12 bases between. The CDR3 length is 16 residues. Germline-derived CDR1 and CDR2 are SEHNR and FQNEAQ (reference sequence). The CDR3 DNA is TGTGCCAGCAGCTTGGGTACAGAACCCTCTGGAAACACCATATATTTT. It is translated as CASSLGTEPSGNTIYF. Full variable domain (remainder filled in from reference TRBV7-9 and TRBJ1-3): DTGVSQNPRHKITKRGQNVTFRCDPISEHNRLYWYRQTLGQGPEFLTYFQNEAQLEKSRLLSDRFSAERPKGSFSTLEIQRTEQGDSAMYLCASSLGTEPSGNTIYFGEGSWLTVV.

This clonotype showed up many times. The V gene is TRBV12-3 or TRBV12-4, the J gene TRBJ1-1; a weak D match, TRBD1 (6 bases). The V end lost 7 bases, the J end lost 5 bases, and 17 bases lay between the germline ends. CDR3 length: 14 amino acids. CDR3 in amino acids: CASNPTGLETEAFF. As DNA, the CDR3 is TGTGCCAGCAACCCGACAGGCCTCGAAACTGAAGCTTTCTTT.

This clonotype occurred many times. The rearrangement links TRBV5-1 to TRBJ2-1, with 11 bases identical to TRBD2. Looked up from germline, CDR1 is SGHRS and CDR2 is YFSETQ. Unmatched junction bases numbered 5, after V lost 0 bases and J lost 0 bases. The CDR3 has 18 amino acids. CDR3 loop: CASSLATSGGLSYNEQFF. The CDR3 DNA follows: TGCGCCAGCAGCTTGGCCACTAGCGGGGGCCTCTCCTACAATGAGCAGTTCTTC.

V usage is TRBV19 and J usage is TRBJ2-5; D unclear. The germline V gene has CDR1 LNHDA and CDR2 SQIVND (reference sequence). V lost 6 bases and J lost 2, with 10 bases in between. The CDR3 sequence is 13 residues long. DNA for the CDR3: TGTGCCAGTAGGACAAGTGGGCAAGAGACCCAGTACTTC. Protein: CASRTSGQETQYF. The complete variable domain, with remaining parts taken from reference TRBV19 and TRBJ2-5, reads DGGITQSPKYLFRKEGQNVTLSCEQNLNHDAMYWYRQDPGQGLRLIYYSQIVNDFQKGDIAEGYSVSREKKESFPLTVTSAQKNPTAFYLCASRTSGQETQYFGPGTRLLVL.

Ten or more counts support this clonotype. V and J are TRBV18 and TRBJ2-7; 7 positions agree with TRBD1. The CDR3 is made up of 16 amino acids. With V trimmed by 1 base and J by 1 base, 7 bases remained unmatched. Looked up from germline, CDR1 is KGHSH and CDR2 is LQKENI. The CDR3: CASSPLAGTASYEQYF. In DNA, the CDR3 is TGTGCCAGCTCACCACTCGCCGGGACAGCTTCCTACGAGCAGTACTTC.

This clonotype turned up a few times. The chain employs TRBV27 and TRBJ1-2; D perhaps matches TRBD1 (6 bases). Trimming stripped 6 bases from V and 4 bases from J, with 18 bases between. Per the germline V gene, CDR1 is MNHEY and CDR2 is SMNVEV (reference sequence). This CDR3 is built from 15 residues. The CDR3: CASSLAGGAGYGYTF. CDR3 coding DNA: TGTGCCAGCAGCCTGGCTGGGGGGGCGGGCTATGGCTACACCTTC.

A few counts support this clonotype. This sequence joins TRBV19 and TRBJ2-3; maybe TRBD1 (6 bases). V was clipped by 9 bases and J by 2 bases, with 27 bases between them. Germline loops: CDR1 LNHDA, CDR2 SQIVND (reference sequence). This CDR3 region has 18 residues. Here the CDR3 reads CARSYPGTLDRDTDTQYF. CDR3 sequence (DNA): TGTGCCAGATCCTATCCGGGAACACTGGACAGAGACACAGATACGCAGTATTTT.

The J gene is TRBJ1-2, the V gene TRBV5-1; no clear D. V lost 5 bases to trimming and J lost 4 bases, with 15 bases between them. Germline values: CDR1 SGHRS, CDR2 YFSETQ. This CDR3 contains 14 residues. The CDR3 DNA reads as TGCGCCAGCAGTTCAGCGAACTGGGGCTATGGCTACACCTTC. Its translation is CASSSANWGYGYTF.

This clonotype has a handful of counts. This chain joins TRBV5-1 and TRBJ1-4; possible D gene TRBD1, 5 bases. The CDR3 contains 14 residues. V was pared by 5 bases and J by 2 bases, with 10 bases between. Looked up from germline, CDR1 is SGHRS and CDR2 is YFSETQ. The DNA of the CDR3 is TGCGCCAGCAGTTGGGACGGGACTAATGAAAAACTGTTTTTT. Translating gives CASSWDGTNEKLFF. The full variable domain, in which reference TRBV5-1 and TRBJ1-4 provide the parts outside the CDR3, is KAGVTQTPRYLIKTRGQQVTLSCSPISGHRSVSWYQQTPGQGLQFLFEYFSETQRNKGNFPGRFSGRQFSNSRSEMNVSTLELGDSALYLCASSWDGTNEKLFFGSGTQLSVL.

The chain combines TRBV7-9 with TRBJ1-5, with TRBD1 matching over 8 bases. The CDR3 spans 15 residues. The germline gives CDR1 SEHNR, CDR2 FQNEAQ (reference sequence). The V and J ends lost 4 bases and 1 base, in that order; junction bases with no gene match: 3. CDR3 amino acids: CASSYGQGSNQPQHF. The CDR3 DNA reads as TGTGCCAGCAGCTATGGACAGGGAAGCAATCAGCCCCAGCATTTT.

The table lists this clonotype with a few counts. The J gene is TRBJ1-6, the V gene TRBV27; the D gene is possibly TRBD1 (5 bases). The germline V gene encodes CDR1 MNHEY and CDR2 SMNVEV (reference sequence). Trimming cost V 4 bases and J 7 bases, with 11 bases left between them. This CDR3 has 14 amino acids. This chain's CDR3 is CASSWETANSPLHF. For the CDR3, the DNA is TGTGCCAGCAGTTGGGAGACAGCCAATTCACCCCTCCACTTT.

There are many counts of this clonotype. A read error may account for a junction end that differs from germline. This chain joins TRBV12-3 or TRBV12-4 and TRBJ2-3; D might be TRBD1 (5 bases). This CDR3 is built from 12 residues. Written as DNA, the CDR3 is TGCGCCAGCAGGGTTTCCACAGATACGCAGTATTTT. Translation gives CASRVSTDTQYF.